The following is a T cell receptor (beta chain) sequence with its context. No antigen is known for it. The sample is drawn from a study of PD-1 blockade in classical Hodgkin lymphoma. General study points: A reduction in baseline TCR diversity was reportedly seen in newly diagnosed patients relative to healthy donors. Still unresolved is the cause of the repertoire differences, which may be disease activity or prior therapy.

Time point meaning: newly diagnosed, previously untreated cHL patient sample. Isolation of CD4+ T cells from thawed PBMCs was performed by magnetic negative selection. Comparison used PBMCs from newly diagnosed, untreated classical Hodgkin lymphoma. Clones were read by immunoSEQ multiplex PCR, and TCRdb kept only the in-frame ones, dropping some. The repertoire includes 15,000 to 25,000 clones, over 80% of them detected once, and roughly 1.2% sits in the top ten. V lost 3 bases and J lost 5, with 19 bases in between. Germline CDR1 and CDR2: SGHTA and FQGNSA. This CDR3 has 16 amino acids. This sequence joins TRBV7-2 and TRBJ1-1, with D maybe TRBD1 (6 bases). Specimen: CD4+ T cells from blood. The source of this sequence is a human donor with classical Hodgkin lymphoma. The CDR3 here is CASSLELGGASTEAFF. The CDR3 DNA is TGTGCCAGCAGCTTGGAACTTGGGGGGGCCAGTACTGAAGCTTTCTTT.